These 20 T cell receptor beta chains were sequenced from one sample in a study of tumor-infiltrating lymphocytes in primary liver carcinoma (dated by TCRdb to the late 2010s). Instrument used: Illumina HiSeq 2500. A constant-region primer and ProtoScript II reverse transcriptase were used to reverse-transcribe TCRbeta-specific cDNA from roughly 0.5 ug total RNA. Three nested multiplex PCR rounds, following a slightly modified ARM-PCR procedure, were used to build the TCRbeta libraries. Each of the first two PCR rounds ran for roughly 11 cycles and used multiplex TRBV1-TRBV30 forward primers together with a Cbeta reverse primer. The raw public data were reprocessed by TCRdb itself: fastp quality trimming at Q25, MiXCR clonotype calling, in-frame beta chains only. Merged by CDR3 protein, the rows form single entries marked with the most common genes and DNA. The sample includes 310,000 or so distinct CDR3 sequences, with approximately 65% observed a single time. The ten largest clones add up to 5.5% to 7% of the sample.

RNA from unsorted whole blood was extracted with TRIzol reagent, and germline DNA was obtained with the DNeasy Blood & Tissue kit. The specimen was peripheral blood. All receptors derive from a man aged 40-50 years with primary liver carcinoma and hepatitis B virus infection.

This clonotype was counted at least ten times. The chain uses TRBV6-1 and TRBJ1-4, with TRBD1 matching over 12 bases. CDR1 is MNHNS, CDR2 SASEGT, per germline. The CDR3 is 14 residues long. Unmatched junction bases numbered 8, after V lost 11 bases and J lost 7 bases. The CDR3 here is CAAVRDRGREKLFF. The CDR3 DNA is TGTGCCGCAGTACGGGACAGGGGGCGTGAAAAACTGTTTTTT.

As concerns this clonotype: This may be a read error, as it is one base from a much larger clone. The chain uses TRBV6-1 and TRBJ1-6; 8 bases fit TRBD1. V lost 5 bases, J lost 8 bases, and 5 bases stayed unmatched. CDR1 and CDR2 (germline): MNHNS, SASEGT. The CDR3 is 14 amino acids. CDR3 sequence: CASSPGQVHSPLHF. The CDR3 DNA reads TGTGCCAGCAGTCCGGGACAGGTGCATTCACCCCTCCACTTT.

This clonotype was found a few times. Just one base apart from a much larger clone, this may be a read error. The chain combines TRBV12-3 or TRBV12-4 with TRBJ2-1; D may be TRBD2 (6 bases). Trimming stripped 5 bases from V and 7 bases from J, with 18 bases between. The CDR3 is made up of 15 amino acids. The CDR3 coding sequence is TGTGCCAGCAGTCTTTCTAGCGTGAGGGGTAATGAGCAGTTCTTC. Protein: CASSLSSVRGNEQFF.

J is TRBJ2-7 and V is TRBV2; the match to TRBD2 covers 10 bases. The length of the CDR3 is 15 residues. Per germline, CDR1 SNHLY and CDR2 FYNNEI. The V gene end was trimmed by 7 bases and the J gene end by 6 bases; junction bases not matched to a gene: 12. The CDR3 sequence is CASIEDPSGRFEQYF. DNA of the CDR3: TGTGCCAGCATAGAAGATCCTAGCGGGAGATTCGAGCAGTACTTC.

About this clonotype: A much larger clone lies one base from this, so it may be a read error. This chain uses TRBV6-2 or TRBV6-3 with TRBJ2-7; D remains unclear. Trimming took 6 bases from V and 8 from J, leaving 14 bases between them. CDR3 size: 12 residues. CDR1 MNHEY and CDR2 SVGEGT come from the germline V gene. The CDR3 protein is CASSKNPYKQYF. The CDR3 DNA reads as TGTGCCAGCAGCAAAAACCCGTACAAGCAGTACTTC.

There are a few counts of this clonotype. A clone one base away is much larger, so this may be a read error. The chain carries TRBV6-1 and TRBJ2-7; 8 positions agree with TRBD1. CDR3 length: 15 residues. CDR1 MNHNS and CDR2 SASEGT come from the germline V gene. The CDR3 loop reads CASIRTGTSSYGQYF. CDR3 sequence (DNA): TGTGCCAGCATTAGGACAGGGACAAGCTCCTACGGGCAGTACTTC.

The CDR3 DNA follows: TGCAGTGCTAGTACATGGGGCGCGGGCTACGAGCAGTACTTC. Its protein product is CSASTWGAGYEQYF. The chain has TRBV20-1 and TRBJ2-7; D is tentatively TRBD1 or TRBD2 (5 bases each). The CDR3 extends over 14 amino acids. Trimming removed 3 bases at V and 3 bases at J, with 15 bases between. Germline loops: CDR1 DFQATT, CDR2 SNEGSKA (reference sequence).

As to this clonotype: The conserved closing phenylalanine or tryptophan is absent in this CDR3, likely reflecting a read error. The chain recombines TRBV11-2 with TRBJ2-1, with D possibly TRBD2 on 7 matching bases. V was cut by 2 bases and J by 6 bases, with 17 bases left in between. The CDR3 contains 16 residues. CDR1 and CDR2 (germline): SGHAT, FQNNGV. The CDR3: CASSLPLGGGSNEQFL. CDR3 bases: TGTGCCAGCAGCTTACCCCTGGGAGGGGGAAGCAATGAGCAGTTCCTC.

This clonotype was detected many times. V is TRBV4-1 and J is TRBJ2-1, with 7 bases lining up with TRBD1. The CDR3 covers 17 residues. Germline assignment: CDR1 MGHRA and CDR2 YSYEKL. V lost 2 bases to trimming and J lost 8 bases; unmatched junction nucleotides: 15. The CDR3 nucleotides read TGCGCCAGCAGCCAACTGGGACAGCTAAAACTTAGGGATGAGCAGTTCTTC. Protein: CASSQLGQLKLRDEQFF.

The chain couples TRBV29-1 to TRBJ2-4, with 8 bases aligning to TRBD2. Per germline, CDR1 SQVTM and CDR2 ANQGSEA. The V segment lost 4 bases and the J segment 13 bases; nucleotides outside the gene matches: 9. The CDR3 length is 12 residues. CDR3 sequence: CSVGTSRGIQYF. In DNA, the CDR3 is TGCAGCGTTGGGACTAGCCGGGGCATCCAGTACTTC.

This clonotype was counted many times. The V call is TRBV10-3, the J call TRBJ2-3, with D perhaps TRBD1 (6 bases). V was clipped by 3 bases and J by 6 bases, with 10 bases between them. This CDR3 comprises 13 residues. CDR1 and CDR2 from the germline V gene are ENHRY and SYGVKD. CDR3 nucleotides: TGTGCCATCAGTGACTACCAGGGGGATACGCAGTATTTT. Translating it yields CAISDYQGDTQYF.

As to this clonotype: A much larger clone lies one base from this, so it may be a read error. This chain links TRBV5-5 with TRBJ2-3; TRBD1 might be the D (6 bases). CDR3 size: 16 residues. Germline assignment: CDR1 SGHKS and CDR2 YYEKEE (reference sequence). This CDR3 reads CASSNLGTTRTDTLYF. The CDR3 DNA reads as TGTGCCAGCAGCAATCTTGGGACAACACGCACAGATACGCTGTATTTT.

Regarding this clonotype: It is likely a read error, because the conserved phenylalanine at the end of the CDR3 is missing. The chain has TRBV11-2 and TRBJ2-6, with D perhaps matching TRBD1 (5 bases). Germline V gene lookup returns CDR1 SGHAT and CDR2 FQNNGV. Trimming pared 1 base from V and 4 bases from J, leaving 8 bases between. The CDR3 is made up of 15 amino acids. DNA for the CDR3: TGTGCCAGCAGCTTAGGGACATTAGGGGCCAACGTCCTGACTTTG. This translates into CASSLGTLGANVLTL.

The rearrangement links TRBV29-1 to TRBJ2-3; tentatively, D is TRBD2 (5 bases). Germline V lookup: CDR1 SQVTM, CDR2 ANQGSEA. V was trimmed by 4 bases and J by 5 bases, leaving 13 bases between them. The CDR3 consists of 13 residues. CDR3 loop: CSVGSDGIDTQYF. The CDR3 DNA follows: TGCAGCGTTGGCAGTGACGGGATAGATACGCAGTATTTT.

This clonotype showed up many times. V usage is TRBV10-3 and J usage is TRBJ1-3, with D maybe TRBD1 (6 bases). V was trimmed by 3 bases and J by 0 bases, leaving 9 bases between them. The length of the CDR3 is 15 residues. CDR1 and CDR2 (germline): ENHRY, SYGVKD. This CDR3 reads CAISDTGSSGNTIYF. The CDR3 coding sequence is TGTGCCATCAGTGATACAGGGAGCTCTGGAAACACCATATATTTT.

Comment on this clonotype: This could be a read error, since a much larger clone is one nucleotide away. A read error is likely, as this CDR3 ends without the conserved phenylalanine or tryptophan. The DNA is omitted, as the CDR3 cannot be located on it reliably, and the CDR3 follows TCRdb's listing. The chain recombines TRBV12-1 with TRBJ1-2; the table's D call, TRBD1, was not checked against the DNA. TRBV12-1 corresponds to a pseudogene. Inclusive of both ends, the CDR3 amounts to 13 amino acids. This CDR3 is CASSARQGYGYTS.

The rearrangement links TRBV10-3 to TRBJ2-3, with D possibly being TRBD2 (6 bases). This CDR3 has 17 residues. Trimming cost V 0 bases and J 1 base, with 14 bases left between them. CDR1 is ENHRY and CDR2 is SYGVKD in the germline V gene. CDR3 coding DNA: TGTGCCATCAGTGAGTCGATGGGGGGAAGGGGCACAGATACGCAGTATTTT. Its translation is CAISESMGGRGTDTQYF.

Note on this clonotype: The missing conserved phenylalanine or tryptophan at the end of this CDR3 makes a read error likely. The V call is TRBV4-1, the J call TRBJ1-1, with 9 bases aligning to TRBD1. In germline, CDR1 is MGHRA, CDR2 YSYEKL. This CDR3 contains 16 residues. This chain's CDR3 is CASSQDGTGSDTGAFL. CDR3 sequence (DNA): TGCGCCAGCAGCCAAGATGGGACAGGGTCGGACACTGGAGCTTTCCTT.

A single count supports this clonotype. At one end, the junction sequence differs from germline, possibly due to a read error. The V gene is TRBV11-2, the J gene TRBJ2-5, with D perhaps matching TRBD2 (6 bases). This CDR3 spans 15 amino acids. Germline assignment: CDR1 SGHAT and CDR2 FQNNGV. Here the CDR3 reads CARSLPGVIQETQYF. CDR3 bases: TGTGCCAGGAGCTTACCGGGGGTAATCCAAGAGACCCAGTACTTC.

At least ten counts were recorded for this clonotype. The V and J genes are TRBV10-3 and TRBJ2-1; 11 bases match TRBD2. The CDR3 length is 15 residues. V lost 5 bases to trimming and J lost 6 bases; unmatched junction nucleotides: 6. Germline lookup yields CDR1 ENHRY and CDR2 SYGVKD. CDR3: CAISKKGTSGNEQFF. In nucleotides, the CDR3 is TGTGCCATCAGTAAGAAAGGGACTAGCGGCAATGAGCAGTTCTTC.